Shown below are 25 T cell receptor beta chains from a single sample sequenced in a study of breast tumors, draining lymph nodes, adjacent tissues. One entry per CDR3 protein results from TCRdb running MiXCR on the multiplex PCR reads. Of about 230,000 distinct CDR3 sequences detected, approximately 30% appear once; the ten largest clones hold roughly 1.5%. Samples came from axillary lymph nodes draining the breast cancer. Source material: axillary lymph node tissue. The receptors originated from a female donor with breast cancer. Some clones in this sample may be carry-over from other donors' samples.

The table lists this clonotype with many counts. The genes are TRBV4-3 and TRBJ2-7, with D maybe TRBD1 (5 bases). The length of the CDR3 is 15 residues. Germline V gene lookup returns CDR1 LGHNA and CDR2 YSLEER. Trimming removed 0 bases from V and 2 bases from J, with 11 bases in between. CDR3 protein: CASSQDGAGTYEQYF. The CDR3 DNA follows: TGCGCCAGCAGCCAAGATGGGGCAGGAACCTACGAGCAGTACTTC.

This clonotype was recorded many times. CDR3 bases: TGTGCCAGCAGCTCCACCTCCCCTAGCGGCATATACAATGAGCAGTTCTTC. Its translation: CASSSTSPSGIYNEQFF. The V call is TRBV13, the J call TRBJ2-1; TRBD2 agrees at 7 bases. CDR1 and CDR2 (germline): PRHDT, FYEKMQ (reference sequence). The J segment lost 4 bases and the V segment lost 4 bases, leaving 13 bases of the junction unmatched. The CDR3 runs to 17 residues.

The count of this clonotype is one. This may arise from a read error, as a much more abundant clone is one base away. The J gene is TRBJ2-2, the V gene TRBV3-1; TRBD2 aligns across 15 bases. Germline lookup yields CDR1 LGHDT and CDR2 YNNKEL (reference sequence). This CDR3 spans 19 amino acids. DNA for the CDR3: TGTGCCAGCAGCCATCCAGTTGGGACTAGCGGGAGGAACACCGGGGAGCTGCTTTTT. Protein: CASSHPVGTSGRNTGELLF.

This clonotype was counted ten times or more. The chain carries TRBV6-1 and TRBJ2-1, with TRBD2 identical over 9 bases. The CDR3 spans 13 residues. Germline values: CDR1 MNHNS, CDR2 SASEGT. With V trimmed by 1 base and J by 10 bases, 2 bases remained unmatched. CDR3 loop: CASSEGLAGEQFF. CDR3 nucleotide sequence: TGTGCCAGCAGTGAAGGGCTAGCGGGGGAGCAGTTCTTC.

This clonotype has only a few counts. DNA of the CDR3: TGTGCCAGCAGCCAAGAGCCGGGACTAGCGGGATACGAGCAGTACTTC. As protein: CASSQEPGLAGYEQYF. This chain joins TRBV4-2 and TRBJ2-7, with TRBD2 matching 13 bases. The CDR3 contains 16 residues. In germline, CDR1 is LGHNA, CDR2 YNFKEQ. V lost 0 bases, J lost 4 bases, and 3 bases stayed unmatched.

In its sample, this clonotype was seen many times. The rearrangement uses TRBV7-2 and TRBJ2-7; D gene unclear. V lost 2 bases, J lost 0 bases, and 8 bases lay in between. Germline lookup yields CDR1 SGHTA and CDR2 FQGNSA. This CDR3 is 14 amino acids long. CDR3 residues: CASSLPSRSYEQYF. Here the CDR3 DNA reads TGTGCCAGCAGCTTACCGAGCCGCTCCTACGAGCAGTACTTC.

This chain uses TRBV6-1 with TRBJ2-1, with D tentatively TRBD1 (7 bases). The V end lost 7 bases, the J end lost 10 bases, and 26 bases lay between the germline ends. The CDR3 is made up of 16 amino acids. Germline V gene data show CDR1 as MNHNS and CDR2 as SASEGT. Here the CDR3 DNA reads TGTGCCAGCAAGAGACAGGGTGCGCGGGAAGGAAGGGAGCAGTTCTTC. Its translation: CASKRQGAREGREQFF.

The table lists this clonotype with many counts. This chain connects TRBV5-1 to TRBJ2-1; tentatively, D is TRBD2 (5 bases). V was shortened by 4 bases and J by 6 bases, with 14 bases between the two germline ends. This CDR3 is built from 14 residues. Looked up from germline, CDR1 is SGHRS and CDR2 is YFSETQ. The CDR3 sequence is CASSAILVSNEQFF. CDR3 DNA: TGCGCCAGCAGCGCCATACTAGTTAGCAATGAGCAGTTCTTC.

Many counts were recorded for this clonotype. V and J are TRBV9 and TRBJ1-3; perhaps TRBD1 as D (5 bases). In germline, CDR1 is SGDLS, CDR2 YYNGEE. V lost 0 bases and J lost 2, with 18 bases in between. CDR3 size: 18 residues. Here the CDR3 reads CASSVGGGRGQTGNTIYF. Here the CDR3 DNA reads TGTGCCAGCAGCGTAGGGGGGGGTCGCGGACAAACTGGAAACACCATATATTTT.

This clonotype was counted at least ten times. The chain joins TRBV20-1 to TRBJ2-3, with D perhaps assigned TRBD1 or TRBD2 (5 bases each). V was trimmed by 5 bases and J by 2 bases, leaving 17 bases between them. Germline assignment: CDR1 DFQATT and CDR2 SNEGSKA (reference sequence). The CDR3 has 15 amino acids. The CDR3 here is CSAGGTETVTDTQYF. In DNA form, the CDR3 reads TGCAGTGCTGGAGGAACGGAGACAGTCACAGATACGCAGTATTTT.

This clonotype occurred many times. The chain employs TRBV19 and TRBJ1-5; possible D gene TRBD1, 5 bases. The CDR3 consists of 15 residues. Trimming removed 3 bases at V and 4 bases at J, with 13 bases between. Germline CDR1 LNHDA, CDR2 SQIVND (reference sequence). The DNA of the CDR3 is TGTGCCAGTAGTATTTCACAGTCAGGGAATCAGCCCCAGCATTTT. Its protein product is CASSISQSGNQPQHF.

This clonotype was recorded many times. The chain recombines TRBV7-9 with TRBJ2-1; D is unresolved. CDR1 is SEHNR, CDR2 FQNEAQ, per germline (reference sequence). This CDR3 spans 13 amino acids. V gave up 5 bases and J gave up 6 bases, with 11 bases separating them. CDR3 bases: TGTGCCAGCAGCAAGGACCACGCCAATGAGCAGTTCTTC. Translating gives CASSKDHANEQFF.

This clonotype was counted only a few times. The chain links TRBV20-1 to TRBJ1-5; weak D call: TRBD1 (5 bases). In germline, CDR1 is DFQATT, CDR2 SNEGSKA (reference sequence). The length of the CDR3 is 13 residues. Deletions cut 2 bases from V and 14 bases from J, with 19 bases between. DNA for the CDR3: TGCAGTGCTAGAACTAGCGGGAGGGGCCACGAGCATTTT. Translated: CSARTSGRGHEHF.

This clonotype was seen many times. The chain recombines TRBV18 with TRBJ2-7; D unclear. CDR3 length: 15 amino acids. CDR1 is KGHSH and CDR2 is LQKENI in the germline V gene. Deletions cut 3 bases from V and 4 bases from J, with 16 bases between. As DNA, the CDR3 is TGTGCCAGCTCACCCCAGCAGGCTGTAGAATACGAGCAGTACTTC. Protein product: CASSPQQAVEYEQYF.

As concerns this clonotype: This is likely a read error, given that the CDR3 carries no conserved phenylalanine or tryptophan at its end. This chain joins TRBV6-6 and TRBJ1-5, with D tentatively TRBD1 (5 bases). Per the germline V gene, CDR1 is MNHNY and CDR2 is SVGAGI (reference sequence). CDR3 length equals 14 residues. Between the trimmed V and J ends, which lost 5 bases and 2 bases, there was a span of 10 bases. CDR3 sequence (DNA): TGTGCCAGCAGTCCCAGGGCGGGCAATCAGCCCCAGCATCTT. Protein: CASSPRAGNQPQHL.

This chain uses TRBV18 with TRBJ1-1; TRBD1 might be the D (6 bases). The V gene's germline CDR1 is KGHSH and CDR2 LQKENI. The CDR3 extends over 14 amino acids. The ends were cut back, 6 bases at V and 0 bases at J, with 11 bases in the middle. The CDR3 reads CASSRQALNTEAFF. Written as DNA, the CDR3 is TGTGCCAGCTCTAGACAGGCTCTGAACACTGAAGCTTTCTTT.

In its sample, this clonotype was seen many times. The chain employs TRBV6-5 and TRBJ2-7, with 11 bases lining up with TRBD2. The CDR3 is made up of 15 amino acids. The J segment lost 2 bases and the V segment lost 5 bases, leaving 5 bases of the junction unmatched. Germline CDR1 is MNHEY and CDR2 is SVGAGI. The CDR3 DNA is TGTGCCAGCAGTAAAACTAGCGGGAGTCCCTACGAGCAGTACTTC. Protein: CASSKTSGSPYEQYF.

The V and J genes are TRBV7-2 and TRBJ2-3; D gene ambiguous. The CDR3 length is 13 residues. From germline, CDR1 is SGHTA and CDR2 FQGNSA. The ends were cut back, 5 bases at V and 15 bases at J, with 21 bases in the middle. CDR3 amino acids: CASSLSTTNKHYF. The CDR3 nucleotides are TGTGCCAGCAGCCTCAGCACCACAAATAAGCATTATTTT.

This clonotype was counted only a few times. The junction shows a germline mismatch at one end, possibly a read error. This sequence joins TRBV7-2 and TRBJ1-2; weak D call: TRBD1 (5 bases). Germline V gives CDR1 SGHTA, CDR2 FQGNSA. CDR3 size: 15 residues. The CDR3 sequence: CASSLEPQGIYGYPF. The CDR3 DNA is TGTGCCAGCAGCTTAGAACCTCAGGGTATATATGGCTACCCCTTC.

On this clonotype: The missing conserved phenylalanine or tryptophan at the end of this CDR3 makes a read error likely. The genes are TRBV7-3 and TRBJ2-1; D unclear. Germline loops: CDR1 SGHTA, CDR2 FQGTGA. The CDR3 is 12 amino acids. Deletions cut 5 bases from V and 7 bases from J, with 9 bases between. CDR3 residues: CASSRLDNEQFL. DNA of the CDR3: TGTGCCAGCAGCCGATTAGATAATGAGCAGTTCCTC.

This clonotype was counted at least ten times. The chain employs TRBV3-1 and TRBJ2-7, with 12 bases matching TRBD2. The V gene's germline CDR1 is LGHDT and CDR2 YNNKEL (reference sequence). V trimming: 4 bases; J trimming: 3 bases; junction bases outside the gene matches: 7. The CDR3 length is 16 residues. CDR3 region: CASSPLAGGPNYEQYF. The DNA for the CDR3 is TGTGCCAGCAGCCCTCTAGCGGGAGGGCCCAACTACGAGCAGTACTTC.

The V call is TRBV27, the J call TRBJ1-1; possibly TRBD1 for D (5 bases). CDR1 and CDR2 (germline): MNHEY, SMNVEV (reference sequence). With 6 bases removed from V and 8 bases from J, the gap between germline ends came to 16 bases. This CDR3 has 13 residues. CDR3 sequence: CASRRTPLGEAFF. The CDR3 DNA sequence: TGTGCCAGCAGGAGGACACCATTGGGGGAAGCTTTCTTT.

The chain is built from TRBV7-8 and TRBJ2-4; 11 nucleotides match TRBD2. The CDR3 runs 21 residues. V shed 1 base, J shed 0 bases, and the junction held 14 bases outside the gene matches. Germline V CDR1 and CDR2: SGHVS, FQNEAQ. For the CDR3, the DNA is TGTGCCAGCAGCTTAGGATTCCCTATAATAGCGGGAGGGATAGCCAAAAACATTCAGTACTTC. Translating gives CASSLGFPIIAGGIAKNIQYF.

The rearrangement links TRBV18 to TRBJ1-2; no firm D call. The length of the CDR3 is 17 residues. Trimming shortened V by 3 bases and J by 0 bases, and 17 bases separated the two germline ends. Germline assignment: CDR1 KGHSH and CDR2 LQKENI. The CDR3 spells CASSPPLGQSTNYGYTF. DNA for the CDR3: TGTGCCAGCTCACCCCCCCTTGGCCAGTCAACTAACTATGGCTACACCTTC. The whole variable domain, remainder taken from reference TRBV18 and TRBJ1-2, is NAGVMQNPRHLVRRRGQEARLRCSPMKGHSHVYWYRQLPEEGLKFMVYLQKENIIDESGMPKERFSAEFPKEGPSILRIQQVVRGDSAAYFCASSPPLGQSTNYGYTFGSGTRLTVV.

Many counts were recorded for this clonotype. V is TRBV5-5 and J is TRBJ2-7; the D is unclear. CDR1 and CDR2 from the germline V gene are SGHKS and YYEKEE (reference sequence). V dropped 0 bases and J dropped 5 bases, with 12 bases sitting between them. There are 14 residues in the CDR3. CDR3 coding DNA: TGTGCCAGCAGCTTGGAGTTGGCGTCCCACGAGCAGTACTTC. Translation: CASSLELASHEQYF.